Sequencing of this T cell receptor beta chain was carried out in a study of siplizumab effects on memory and regulatory T cells. Study-level findings and limits: Siplizumab led to significantly less abundant alloreactive sequences that could be traced back to unstimulated CD4+ memory cells.

About this clone itself: Its matching antigen is unknown.

The CDR3 runs to 15 residues. From germline, CDR1 is SQVTM and CDR2 ANQGSEA. V lost 0 bases to trimming and J lost 0 bases, with 10 bases between them. Each sample yielded about 9.2 x 10^4 assayed TCR templates. The assay was immunoSEQ multiplex PCR, and TCRdb's table has in-frame clones only and misses some. The data contain about 63,000 clones, approximately 82% of them singletons. The chain combines TRBV29-1 with TRBJ2-3; D is ambiguous. This receptor was taken from a human donor in good health. The material sequenced was memory CD4+ T cells sorted from blood. CDR3: CSVEEYQVSTDTQYF. The CDR3 nucleotides are TGCAGCGTTGAAGAATATCAGGTTAGCACAGATACGCAGTATTTT.